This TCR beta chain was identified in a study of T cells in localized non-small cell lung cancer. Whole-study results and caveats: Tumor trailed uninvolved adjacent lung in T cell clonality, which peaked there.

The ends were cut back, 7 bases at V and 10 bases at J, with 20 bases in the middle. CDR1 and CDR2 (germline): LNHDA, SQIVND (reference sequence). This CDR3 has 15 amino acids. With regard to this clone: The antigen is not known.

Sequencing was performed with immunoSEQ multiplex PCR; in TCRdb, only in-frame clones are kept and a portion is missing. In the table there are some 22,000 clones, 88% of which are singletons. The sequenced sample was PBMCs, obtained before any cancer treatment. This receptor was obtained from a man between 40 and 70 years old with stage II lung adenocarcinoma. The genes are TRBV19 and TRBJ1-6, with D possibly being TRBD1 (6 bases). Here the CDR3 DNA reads TGTGCCAGTATTCCGACAGGAGCCACAGGCTCACCCCTCCACTTT. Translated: CASIPTGATGSPLHF. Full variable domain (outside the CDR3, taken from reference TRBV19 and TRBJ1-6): DGGITQSPKYLFRKEGQNVTLSCEQNLNHDAMYWYRQDPGQGLRLIYYSQIVNDFQKGDIAEGYSVSREKKESFPLTVTSAQKNPTAFYLCASIPTGATGSPLHFGNGTRLTVT.